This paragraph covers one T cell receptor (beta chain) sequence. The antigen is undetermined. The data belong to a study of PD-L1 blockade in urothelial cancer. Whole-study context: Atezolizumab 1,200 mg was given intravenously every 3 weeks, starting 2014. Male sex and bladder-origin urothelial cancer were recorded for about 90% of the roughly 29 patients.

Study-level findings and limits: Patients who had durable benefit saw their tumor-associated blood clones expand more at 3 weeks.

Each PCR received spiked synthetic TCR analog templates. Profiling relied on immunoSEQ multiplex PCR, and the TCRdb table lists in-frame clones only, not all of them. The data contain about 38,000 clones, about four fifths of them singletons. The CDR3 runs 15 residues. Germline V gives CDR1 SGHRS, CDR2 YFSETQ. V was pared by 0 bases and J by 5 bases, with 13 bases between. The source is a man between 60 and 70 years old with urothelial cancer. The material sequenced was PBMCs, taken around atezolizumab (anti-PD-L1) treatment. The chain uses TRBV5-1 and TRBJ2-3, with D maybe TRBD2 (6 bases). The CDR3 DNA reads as TGCGCCAGCAGCTTGGGAGGGGCGCGGGGAGATACGCAGTATTTT. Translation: CASSLGGARGDTQYF. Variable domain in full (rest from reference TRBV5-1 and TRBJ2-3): KAGVTQTPRYLIKTRGQQVTLSCSPISGHRSVSWYQQTPGQGLQFLFEYFSETQRNKGNFPGRFSGRQFSNSRSEMNVSTLELGDSALYLCASSLGGARGDTQYFGPGTRLTVL.